The rows below give T cell receptor beta chains drawn from one sample of a study of CD8 T cells in ankylosing spondylitis. From the 5' RACE reads, TCRdb called clonotypes with MiXCR, one entry per CDR3 protein. Among over 200,000 distinct CDR3 sequences, about a sixth were seen once, and the ten largest hold under 45%. Sequenced sample: blood, either unsorted or a sorted T cell fraction (not recorded which). The receptors stem from a male donor with ankylosing spondylitis. The CDR3 runs from the conserved cysteine through the conserved F or W. A D gene is named only where the DNA matches it firmly. Clone size, where shown, is once, few, many, or a class for clones that have expanded.

clone size	D gene	V gene	J gene	CDR3 DNA	CDR3 protein
-	TRBD1	TRBV27	TRBJ2-2	TGTGCCAGCAGAGACAGGGGTAACACCGGGGAGCTGTTTTTT	CASRDRGNTGELFF
-	TRBD2	TRBV20-1	TRBJ2-7	TGCAGTGCTAGAGATTTTAGGCTAGCGGGAGGTTACGACTCCTACGAGCAGTACTTC	CSARDFRLAGGYDSYEQYF
few	TRBD1	TRBV13	TRBJ2-1	TGTGCCAGCAGCTTAGAGGGGGCCAATGAGCAGTTCTTC	CASSLEGANEQFF
few	-	TRBV7-9	TRBJ2-1	TGTGCCAGCAGCTTAAGTTACGGGGTGAGCTACAATGAGCAGTTCTTC	CASSLSYGVSYNEQFF
few	-	TRBV7-9	TRBJ1-1	TGTGCCAGCAGCTTATATCGTGGGGGCGTTGACTCTGAAGCTTTCTTT	CASSLYRGGVDSEAFF
-	-	TRBV20-1	TRBJ1-6	TGCAGTGCCGATTTCATTGTCGGGTTAGGGGGGACTAATTCACCCCTCCACTTT	CSADFIVGLGGTNSPLHF
-	TRBD1	TRBV29-1	TRBJ2-7	TGCAGCGTAGGGACAGGAAACTCCTACGAGCAGTACTTC	CSVGTGNSYEQYF
few	TRBD2	TRBV15	TRBJ2-1	TGTGCCACCGGGGGAGGACTAGCGGGACCCTTCTACAATGAGCAGTTCTTC	CATGGGLAGPFYNEQFF
-	-	TRBV12-3/TRBV12-4	TRBJ2-2	TGTGCCAGCAGCCCCTTAGGCGCCCCGGGAACCGGGGAGCTGTTTTTT	CASSPLGAPGTGELFF
-	TRBD1	TRBV27	TRBJ1-2	TGTGCCAGCAGTTTAAACAGGGGCTATGGCTACACCTTC	CASSLNRGYGYTF
many	TRBD1	TRBV6-1	TRBJ1-5	TGTGCCAGCAGCCCCGGGACAGTGGGTCAGCCCCAGCATTTT	CASSPGTVGQPQHF
-	-	TRBV7-6	TRBJ2-1	TGTGCCAGCAGCACAAACCGGGACACGAACAATGAGCAGTTCTTC	CASSTNRDTNNEQFF
-	-	TRBV24-1	TRBJ2-2	TGTGCCACCAGTGACCAGACAGTTACCGGGGAGCTGTTTTTT	CATSDQTVTGELFF
-	-	TRBV4-1	TRBJ1-2	TGCGCCAGCAGCCACGACAGCTCCGGGAGCTATGGCTACACCTTC	CASSHDSSGSYGYTF
-	-	TRBV28	TRBJ2-7	TGTGCCAGCAGTTTATCACGGGGGCCCCACGAGCAGTACTTC	CASSLSRGPHEQYF
-	TRBD2	TRBV7-8	TRBJ2-7	TGTGCCAGCAGCCAATGGACTAGCGGTTACTCCTACGAGCAGTACTTC	CASSQWTSGYSYEQYF
-	TRBD2	TRBV6-1	TRBJ2-7	TGTGCCAGCAGTGAATTTGACAGCGGGGGCTACGAGCAGTACTTC	CASSEFDSGGYEQYF
-	-	TRBV4-2	TRBJ2-7	TGTGCCAGCAGCCAAGATGGGGCAGTTCCTGACGAGCAGTACTTC	CASSQDGAVPDEQYF
few	TRBD1	TRBV5-6	TRBJ1-3	TGTGCCAGCAGCTTAAGGAGGGACAGGTTGAATTTTGGAAACACCATATATTTT	CASSLRRDRLNFGNTIYF
-	-	TRBV12-3/TRBV12-4	TRBJ2-3	TGTGCCACCGCGATGGTGACAGATACGCAGTATTTT	CATAMVTDTQYF
-	-	TRBV6-1	TRBJ2-7	TGTGCCAGCAGTCTTATACCGGCCTCCTACGAGCAGTACTTC	CASSLIPASYEQYF
few	-	TRBV4-1	TRBJ1-6	TGCGCCAGCAGCCAAGGCCTGGGTAATTCACCCCTCCACTTT	CASSQGLGNSPLHF
few	TRBD2	TRBV20-1	TRBJ2-7	TGCAGTGCTAGATTTTGGAGCGGGACGGGGTACGAGCAGTACTTC	CSARFWSGTGYEQYF
-	-	TRBV12-3/TRBV12-4	TRBJ2-1	TGTGCCAGCAGGGAGACCTACAATGAGCAGTTCTTC	CASRETYNEQFF
few	-	TRBV4-1	TRBJ2-7	TGCGCCAGCAGCCTCAGACAGAACTCCTACGAGCAGTACTTC	CASSLRQNSYEQYF
-	-	TRBV4-1	TRBJ2-5	TGCGCCAGCAGCCTGGAACTGGCATATGAGACCCAGTACTTC	CASSLELAYETQYF
-	-	TRBV4-1	TRBJ2-7	TGCGCCAGCAGCCAAGACAGATACTACGAGCAGTACTTC	CASSQDRYYEQYF
-	TRBD1	TRBV20-1	TRBJ2-3	TGCAGTGCTAGAGATTGTGCAGGGGGCCTACGCACAGATACGCAGTATTTT	CSARDCAGGLRTDTQYF
many	-	TRBV7-8	TRBJ1-1	TGTGCCAGCAGCCATCGGGCTGATTACACTGAAGCTTTCTTT	CASSHRADYTEAFF
few	TRBD1	TRBV27	TRBJ1-2	TGTGCCAGCAGTTTTGACAGGGGGCAATCTGGCTACACCTTC	CASSFDRGQSGYTF
-	-	TRBV18	TRBJ1-1	TGTGCCAGCTCACCGTCGGGGGCCGGGGACACTGAAGCTTTCTTT	CASSPSGAGDTEAFF
-	TRBD2	TRBV19	TRBJ2-1	TGTGCCACAAACCGACTAGCGGGAGGGCCCTACAATGAGCAGTTCTTC	CATNRLAGGPYNEQFF
many	-	TRBV29-1	TRBJ2-1	TGCAGCGTTGAGGATGGACGGCCACAGTTCTTC	CSVEDGRPQFF
few	TRBD2	TRBV19	TRBJ2-5	TGTGCCAGTCAAGACAGACTAGCGGAGCGCCAGTACTTC	CASQDRLAERQYF
few	TRBD2	TRBV13	TRBJ2-1	TGTGCCAGCAGCACCCGGGACTACCTGGAGGGCAATGAGCAGTTCTTC	CASSTRDYLEGNEQFF
-	-	TRBV28	TRBJ2-1	TGTGCCAGCAGATATAGTAGTGAGCAGTTCTTC	CASRYSSEQFF
-	-	TRBV29-1	TRBJ2-1	TGCAGCGTTGGGGGGATACTAGCACAGGGCGTCTACAATGAGCAGTTCTTC	CSVGGILAQGVYNEQFF
many	-	TRBV12-3/TRBV12-4	TRBJ1-1	TGTGCCAGCAGCTCATACTTTATAGCTGAAGCTTTCTTT	CASSSYFIAEAFF
-	TRBD1	TRBV15	TRBJ2-7	TGTGCCACCAGCAGTGGACAGGGGGTCTACGAGCAGTACTTC	CATSSGQGVYEQYF
few	TRBD1	TRBV13	TRBJ1-1	TGTGCCAGCAGCTCAGGGGGCGCGGGGAACACTGAAGCTTTCTTT	CASSSGGAGNTEAFF
few	-	TRBV12-3/TRBV12-4	TRBJ1-6	TGTGCCAGCAGCCTCTGGGAGTCCCGTTCACCCCTCCACTTT	CASSLWESRSPLHF
many	-	TRBV7-7	TRBJ2-3	TGTGCCAGCAGCTTAGTTCCCACAGATACGCAGTATTTT	CASSLVPTDTQYF
-	TRBD2	TRBV11-2	TRBJ2-1	TGTGCCAGCAGCTACACGGCCAGCGGGAGTAAAAATGAGCAGTTCTTC	CASSYTASGSKNEQFF
-	TRBD2	TRBV7-9	TRBJ2-2	TGTGCCAGCAGCTTGGGGACTAGCGACACCGGGGAGCTGTTTTTT	CASSLGTSDTGELFF
-	-	TRBV4-2	TRBJ1-1	TGTGCCAGCAGCCTTACTATTTCGGGCATGAACACTGAAGCTTTCTTT	CASSLTISGMNTEAFF
many	-	TRBV29-1	TRBJ2-2	TGCAGCGGGGCTCTAAACACCGGGGAGCTGTTTTTT	CSGALNTGELFF
-	-	TRBV7-9	TRBJ2-7	TGTGCCAGCAGTCATGGGGTTGGGGACGAGCAGTACTTC	CASSHGVGDEQYF
-	TRBD2	TRBV7-9	TRBJ2-2	TGTGCCAGCAAACCGGGACTAGCGGGAGGAGTCGGGGAGCTGTTTTTT	CASKPGLAGGVGELFF
-	-	TRBV13	TRBJ2-2	TGTGCCAGCAGCTTAGGGGCAGTAGCTCCGGCCGGGGAGCTGTTTTTT	CASSLGAVAPAGELFF
few	-	TRBV5-5	TRBJ2-1	TGTGCCAGCAGCTCGCGGGACCCCAGCTCCTACAATGAGCAGTTCTTC	CASSSRDPSSYNEQFF
many	-	TRBV4-1	TRBJ2-7	TGCGCCAGCAGCCAAAGCCAGGAGGCCTACGAGCAGTACTTC	CASSQSQEAYEQYF
few	-	TRBV9	TRBJ1-3	TGTGCCAGCAGCGTAGCGGACTCTGGAAACACCATATATTTT	CASSVADSGNTIYF
many	-	TRBV4-1	TRBJ1-1	TGCGCCAGCAGCCAAGATGCCGGGAACACTGAAGCTTTCTTT	CASSQDAGNTEAFF